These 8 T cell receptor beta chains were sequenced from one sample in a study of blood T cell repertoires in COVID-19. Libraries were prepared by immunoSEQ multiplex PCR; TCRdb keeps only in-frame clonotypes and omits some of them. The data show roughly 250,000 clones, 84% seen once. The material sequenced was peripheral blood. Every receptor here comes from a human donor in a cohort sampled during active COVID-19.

The CDR3 DNA reads as TGTGCCAGCAGTTACCGGGACTGGATCGTTTACGAGCAGTACTTC. Protein sequence: CASSYRDWIVYEQYF. The chain links TRBV6-8 to TRBJ2-7; possible D gene TRBD2, 6 bases. The length of the CDR3 is 15 residues. V was pared by 2 bases and J by 4 bases, with 15 bases between. Germline CDR1 MNHGY, CDR2 SAAAGT.

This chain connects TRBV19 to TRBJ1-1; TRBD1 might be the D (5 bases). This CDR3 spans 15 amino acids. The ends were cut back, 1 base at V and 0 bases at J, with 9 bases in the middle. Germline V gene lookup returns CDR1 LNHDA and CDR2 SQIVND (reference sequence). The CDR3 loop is CASSIVGAMNTEAFF. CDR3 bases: TGTGCCAGTAGTATAGTTGGGGCGATGAACACTGAAGCTTTCTTT.

The CDR3 sequence: CASSLERSNEQFF. The CDR3 DNA follows: TGTGCCAGCAGCTTAGAGAGGTCTAATGAGCAGTTCTTC. V and J are TRBV11-3 and TRBJ2-1, with unresolved D. Germline V CDR1 and CDR2: SGHNT, YENEEA. CDR3 length: 13 residues. V dropped 0 bases and J dropped 7 bases, with 7 bases sitting between them.

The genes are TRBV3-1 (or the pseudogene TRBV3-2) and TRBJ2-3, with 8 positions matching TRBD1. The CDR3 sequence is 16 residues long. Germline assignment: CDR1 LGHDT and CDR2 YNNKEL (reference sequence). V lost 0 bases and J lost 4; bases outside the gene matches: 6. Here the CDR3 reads CASSQEGQGIADTQYF. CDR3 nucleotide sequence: TGTGCCAGCAGCCAAGAAGGACAGGGAATCGCAGATACGCAGTATTTT.

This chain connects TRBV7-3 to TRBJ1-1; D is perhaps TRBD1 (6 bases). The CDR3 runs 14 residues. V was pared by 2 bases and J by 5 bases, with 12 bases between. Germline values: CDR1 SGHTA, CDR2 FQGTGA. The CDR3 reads CASSLGGQGTEAFF. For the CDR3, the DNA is TGTGCCAGCAGCTTAGGGGGCCAGGGGACTGAAGCTTTCTTT.

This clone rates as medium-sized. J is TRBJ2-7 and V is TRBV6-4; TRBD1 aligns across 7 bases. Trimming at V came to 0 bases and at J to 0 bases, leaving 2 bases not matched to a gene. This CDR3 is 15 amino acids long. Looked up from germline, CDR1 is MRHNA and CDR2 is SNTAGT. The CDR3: CASSDSDRSSYEQYF. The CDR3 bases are TGTGCCAGCAGTGACTCGGACAGGAGCTCCTACGAGCAGTACTTC.

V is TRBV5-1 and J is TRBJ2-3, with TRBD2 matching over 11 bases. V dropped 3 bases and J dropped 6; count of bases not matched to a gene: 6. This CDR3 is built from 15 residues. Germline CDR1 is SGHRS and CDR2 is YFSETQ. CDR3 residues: CASSSRGLAADTQYF. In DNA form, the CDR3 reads TGCGCCAGCAGCTCAAGGGGACTAGCGGCGGATACGCAGTATTTT.

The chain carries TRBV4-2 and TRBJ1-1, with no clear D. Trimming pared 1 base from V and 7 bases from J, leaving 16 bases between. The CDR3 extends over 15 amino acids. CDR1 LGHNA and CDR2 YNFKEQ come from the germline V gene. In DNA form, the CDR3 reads TGTGCCAGCAGCCAAGTAGTGTTTGCTATGTTTGAAGCTTTCTTT. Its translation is CASSQVVFAMFEAFF.